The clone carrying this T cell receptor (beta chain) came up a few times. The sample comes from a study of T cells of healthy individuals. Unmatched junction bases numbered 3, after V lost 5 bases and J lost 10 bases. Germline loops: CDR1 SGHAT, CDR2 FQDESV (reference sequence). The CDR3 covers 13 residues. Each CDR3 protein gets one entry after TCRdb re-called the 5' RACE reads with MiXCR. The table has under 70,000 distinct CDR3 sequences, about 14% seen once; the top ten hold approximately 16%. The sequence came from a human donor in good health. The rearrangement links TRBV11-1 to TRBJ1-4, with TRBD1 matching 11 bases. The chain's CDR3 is CASSRTGGGKLFF. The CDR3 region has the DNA TGTGCCAGCAGCCGGACAGGGGGCGGAAAACTGTTTTTT.